This TCR beta chain was found in a study of T cells after posttransplantation cyclophosphamide. Sequenced by immunoSEQ multiplex PCR; TCRdb stores in-frame clones only, minus some. Reported are some 40,000 clones, none seen only once; the ten largest carry about 6.2%. Peripheral blood was collected from the related graft donor on the marrow donation day. This clone was seen at least ten times. Its antigen is still unknown. CDR3 length equals 10 residues. The germline V gene encodes CDR1 SNHLY and CDR2 FYNNEI. V dropped 1 base and J dropped 12 bases, with 6 bases sitting between them. Whole-study results and caveats: Skin or GI-infiltrating T cells shared few TRB sequences with blood. Donor CD8+ memory clones often dominated recipient blood repertoires at later times.

The genes are TRBV2 and TRBJ1-1; D unclear. The TCR comes from a man aged 30-40 years in good health and a related stem cell transplant donor. What was sequenced was PBMCs. The CDR3 sequence is CASSEVRTFF. DNA of the CDR3: TGTGCCAGCAGTGAAGTGCGGACTTTCTTT.